Detailed here is one T cell receptor (beta chain). Profiled with immunoSEQ multiplex PCR; TCRdb holds only in-frame clones, not every one. The sample includes 200,000 to 250,000 clones, approximately 87% of them seen just once. This record comes from a study of blood T cell repertoires in COVID-19. Study information: Sites across the United States, Italy and Spain contributed samples from acute and convalescent COVID-19. Nucleic acid was either cDNA or gDNA, and it came from T cells, B-cell-depleted T cells, or PBMCs.

CDR1 and CDR2 (germline): GTSNPN, SVGIG (reference sequence). The length of the CDR3 is 12 residues. The receptor comes from a woman aged 45-59 years with acute or convalescent COVID-19. The material sequenced was peripheral blood. This chain uses TRBV30 with TRBJ2-2; D is possibly TRBD2 (6 bases). In nucleotides, the CDR3 is TGTGCTTGGGACGGGGGTGGCGGGGAGCTGTTTTTT. Its translation is CAWDGGGGELFF.